This TCR beta chain appears in the sequencing data of a study of T-cell reconstitution after alpha-beta-depleted transplantation in children. The CDR3 loop spans 16 amino acids. The germline V gene encodes CDR1 SNHLY and CDR2 FYNNEI. Trimming at V came to 6 bases and at J to 6 bases, leaving 10 bases not matched to a gene. Using unique molecular identifiers, the investigators prepared the TCRbeta library. TCRdb processed the PCR reads anew with MiXCR; each CDR3 protein has one entry. In the table there are some 830,000 distinct CDR3 sequences, approximately 15% of which are singletons. This rearrangement joins TRBV2 to TRBJ2-7; 14 nucleotides match TRBD2. Sequences were derived from PBMCs, mostly from graft donor cells, sampled 360 days after TCRalphabeta/CD19-depleted stem cell transplant. This receptor was obtained from a male patient younger than 18 who had a stem cell transplant for acute lymphoblastic leukemia, so the T cells may come from the graft donor. The CDR3 DNA is TGTGCCAGCAGCGGTTTCACGGGACTAGCGGGAGTCGAGCAGTACTTC. Its protein product is CASSGFTGLAGVEQYF.